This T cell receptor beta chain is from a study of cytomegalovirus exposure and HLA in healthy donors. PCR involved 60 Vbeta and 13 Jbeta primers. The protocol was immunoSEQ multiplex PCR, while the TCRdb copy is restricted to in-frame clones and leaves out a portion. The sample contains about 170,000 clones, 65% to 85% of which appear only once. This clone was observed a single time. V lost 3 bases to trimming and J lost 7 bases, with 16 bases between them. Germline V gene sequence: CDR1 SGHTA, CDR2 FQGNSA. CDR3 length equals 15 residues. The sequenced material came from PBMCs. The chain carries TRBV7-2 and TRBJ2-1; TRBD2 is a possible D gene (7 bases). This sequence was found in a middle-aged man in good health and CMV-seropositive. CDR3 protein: CASSLTGGSQNEQFF. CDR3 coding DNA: TGTGCCAGCAGCTTGACGGGGGGCTCACAAAATGAGCAGTTCTTC.